The clone carrying this T cell receptor (beta chain) was detected ten times or more. TCRdb passed the 5' RACE reads through MiXCR, listing each CDR3 protein once. The table includes tens of thousands of distinct CDR3 sequences, 12% to 15% detected once. This entry is derived from a study of early T cells in non-severe SARS-CoV-2 infection. V lost 0 bases, J lost 8 bases, and 16 bases lay in between. CDR1 MNHEY and CDR2 SVGAGI come from the germline V gene. The CDR3 runs to 15 residues. The clonotype was recovered from an adult who was a healthcare worker with PCR-confirmed SARS-CoV-2 infection or an uninfected control (not recorded which). The sequencing sample was made of whole blood. V gene TRBV6-5 combines with J gene TRBJ1-2; D is perhaps TRBD1 (5 bases). The DNA of the CDR3 is TGTGCCAGCAGTTACTCGATATCGGGGAGGGACGGCTACACCTTC. Translation: CASSYSISGRDGYTF.